These T cell receptor beta chains were read from a single sample in a study of blood T cell repertoires in COVID-19. This table comes from immunoSEQ multiplex PCR, and its TCRdb copy is limited to in-frame clones, with some not included. The top ten hold 0.95% to 1% of the sample, which has 300,000 to 500,000 clones, more than 75% seen once. Material: PBMCs or T cells enriched from blood (not recorded which). The origin of the receptors is a woman aged 30 to 39 with acute COVID-19. CDR3s include the opening cysteine and the closing phenylalanine or tryptophan. Fields, in order: CDR3 length, V gene, J gene, clone size, D gene, CDR3 DNA, CDR3 protein. A D gene is named only where the DNA matches it firmly. Clone size is shown for a subset of rows, as once, few, many or a class of expanded clone.

length: 19
V: TRBV3-1/TRBV3-2
J: TRBJ2-3
size: .
D: TRBD2
DNA: TGTGCCAGCAGCCAATTGGGACTAGCGGGGTCGTTCGGCACAGATACGCAGTATTTT
CDR3: CASSQLGLAGSFGTDTQYF

length: 16
V: TRBV18
J: TRBJ2-7
size: .
D: .
DNA: TGTGCCAGCTCACCACCATTAGACATGGTAGGCTACGAGCAGTACTTC
CDR3: CASSPPLDMVGYEQYF

length: 15
V: TRBV3-1/TRBV3-2
J: TRBJ1-2
size: .
D: .
DNA: TGTGCCAGCAGCCAAGAAGGCAGGAGGTTCTATGGCTACACCTTC
CDR3: CASSQEGRRFYGYTF

length: 15
V: TRBV28
J: TRBJ1-3
size: .
D: TRBD1
DNA: TGTGCCAGCAGGACACAGGGGGCGCCTGGAAACACCATATATTTT
CDR3: CASRTQGAPGNTIYF

length: 13
V: TRBV5-4
J: TRBJ2-7
size: .
D: TRBD2
DNA: TGTGCCAGCAGCTTGCGGGACTACACCGAGCAGTACTTC
CDR3: CASSLRDYTEQYF

length: 13
V: TRBV11-3
J: TRBJ2-2
size: once
D: .
DNA: TGTGCCAGCAGCTATCCAGGCACCGGGGAGCTGTTTTTT
CDR3: CASSYPGTGELFF

length: 12
V: TRBV5-1
J: TRBJ2-4
size: .
D: TRBD2
DNA: TGCGCCAGCAGCGGCGGGGGGAACATTCAGTACTTC
CDR3: CASSGGGNIQYF

length: 14
V: TRBV24-1
J: TRBJ2-7
size: once
D: TRBD1
DNA: TGTGCCACCAGTGCCGGGACAGGTCCCTACGAGCAGTACTTC
CDR3: CATSAGTGPYEQYF

length: 13
V: TRBV30
J: TRBJ1-1
size: .
D: .
DNA: TGTGCCTGGAAACCCTCTGAATCGCGCGGAGCTTTCTTT
CDR3: CAWKPSESRGAFF

length: 15
V: TRBV3-1/TRBV3-2
J: TRBJ1-1
size: .
D: .
DNA: TGTGCCAGCAGCCAAGGTCGTGGGGGGTTAGTTGAAGCTTTCTTT
CDR3: CASSQGRGGLVEAFF

length: 14
V: TRBV5-6
J: TRBJ2-7
size: .
D: TRBD1
DNA: TGTGCCAGCAAATTCACAGGGGGCTTCTACGAGCAGTACTTC
CDR3: CASKFTGGFYEQYF

length: 16
V: TRBV15
J: TRBJ1-1
size: .
D: TRBD1
DNA: TGTGCCACCAGCAGAGGGGGACAGGGGCTGAACACTGAAGCTTTCTTT
CDR3: CATSRGGQGLNTEAFF

length: 13
V: TRBV2
J: TRBJ2-7
size: .
D: .
DNA: TGTGCCAGCAGTGAGGCACCCCGTTACGAGCAGTACTTC
CDR3: CASSEAPRYEQYF

length: 12
V: TRBV12-3/TRBV12-4
J: TRBJ2-5
size: .
D: TRBD2
DNA: TGTGCCAGCAGCTCGACTAGCGGGACCCAGTACTTC
CDR3: CASSSTSGTQYF

length: 13
V: TRBV10-2
J: TRBJ1-1
size: .
D: .
DNA: TGCGCCAGCAGTGACTTTCCAGGTACTGAAGCTTTCTTT
CDR3: CASSDFPGTEAFF

length: 14
V: TRBV3-1/TRBV3-2
J: TRBJ2-7
size: .
D: TRBD1
DNA: TGTGCCAGCAGCTCCCGGGACAGGGGGCCCGAGCAGTACTTC
CDR3: CASSSRDRGPEQYF

length: 16
V: TRBV5-1
J: TRBJ2-3
size: .
D: TRBD2
DNA: TGCGCCAGCAGCCAACCTCTAGCGGGGGGGGCAGATACGCAGTATTTT
CDR3: CASSQPLAGGADTQYF

length: 17
V: TRBV27
J: TRBJ2-3
size: .
D: TRBD2
DNA: TGTGCCAGCAGTTCCCCCCGGGAGGCGGGGGGCACAGATACGCAGTATTTT
CDR3: CASSSPREAGGTDTQYF

length: 16
V: TRBV24-1
J: TRBJ2-1
size: .
D: TRBD1
DNA: TGTGCCACCAGTGACCAGGACAGGGGCACCTACAATGAGCAGTTCTTC
CDR3: CATSDQDRGTYNEQFF

length: 15
V: TRBV9
J: TRBJ2-3
size: .
D: .
DNA: TGTGCCAGCAGCGTAGGGCAGGGGCGCGCAGATACGCAGTATTTT
CDR3: CASSVGQGRADTQYF

length: 15
V: TRBV5-8
J: TRBJ1-1
size: .
D: .
DNA: TGTGCCAGCAGCTTGTTGGCGACATTGAACACTGAAGCTTTCTTT
CDR3: CASSLLATLNTEAFF

length: 15
V: TRBV9
J: TRBJ1-3
size: .
D: .
DNA: TGTGCCAGCAGCGTAGGTACGGGCTCTGGAAACACCATATATTTT
CDR3: CASSVGTGSGNTIYF